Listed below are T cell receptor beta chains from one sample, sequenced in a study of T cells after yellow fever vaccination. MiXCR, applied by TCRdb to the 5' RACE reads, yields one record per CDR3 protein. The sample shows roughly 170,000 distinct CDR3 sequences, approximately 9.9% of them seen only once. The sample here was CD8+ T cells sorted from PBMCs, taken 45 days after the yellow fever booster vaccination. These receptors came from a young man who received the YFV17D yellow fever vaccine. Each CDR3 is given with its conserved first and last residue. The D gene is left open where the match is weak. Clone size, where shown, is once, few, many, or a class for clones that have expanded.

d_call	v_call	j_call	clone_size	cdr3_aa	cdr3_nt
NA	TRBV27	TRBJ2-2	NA	CASSLKLSGELFF	TGTGCCAGCAGTTTAAAGCTGTCCGGGGAGCTGTTTTTT
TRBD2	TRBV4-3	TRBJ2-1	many	CASSQALHSGGASDEQFF	TGCGCCAGCAGCCAAGCCCTCCATAGCGGGGGGGCCTCGGATGAGCAGTTCTTC
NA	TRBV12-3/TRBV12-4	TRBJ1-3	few	CASSFVPGNTIYF	TGTGCCAGCAGTTTTGTACCTGGAAACACCATATATTTT
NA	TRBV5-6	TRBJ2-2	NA	CASSLYLEGTGELFF	TGTGCCAGCAGCTTGTACCTCGAGGGCACCGGGGAGCTGTTTTTT
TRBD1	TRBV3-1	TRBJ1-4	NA	CASSLPGTGATNEKLFF	TGTGCCAGCAGCCTCCCCGGGACAGGGGCAACTAATGAAAAACTGTTTTTT
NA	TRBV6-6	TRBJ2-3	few	CASSYDGTDTQYF	TGTGCCAGCAGTTACGACGGCACAGATACGCAGTATTTT
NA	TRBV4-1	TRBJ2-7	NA	CASSPTGSEQYF	TGCGCCAGCAGCCCTACGGGCTCGGAGCAGTACTTC
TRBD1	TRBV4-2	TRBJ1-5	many	CASSPAGETGGVQPQHF	TGTGCCAGCAGCCCAGCGGGGGAAACAGGGGGGGTTCAGCCCCAGCATTTT
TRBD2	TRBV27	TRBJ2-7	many	CASSWTGGGSYEQYF	TGTGCCAGCAGTTGGACCGGGGGGGGCTCCTACGAGCAGTACTTC
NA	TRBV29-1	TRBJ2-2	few	CSVAGRTVRAGVTGELFF	TGCAGCGTTGCCGGACGGACAGTTCGTGCTGGTGTGACCGGGGAGCTGTTTTTT
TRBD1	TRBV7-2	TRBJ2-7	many	CASSYDRVEQYF	TGTGCCAGCAGCTACGACAGGGTCGAGCAGTACTTC
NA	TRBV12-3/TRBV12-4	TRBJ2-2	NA	CASSLMNTGELFF	TGTGCCAGCAGTTTAATGAACACCGGGGAGCTGTTTTTT
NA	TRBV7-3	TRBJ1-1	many	CASSLSAGGNTEAFF	TGTGCCAGCAGCTTATCGGCGGGGGGGAACACTGAAGCTTTCTTT
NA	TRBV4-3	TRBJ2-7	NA	CASSQGEESYEQYF	TGCGCCAGCAGCCAAGGGGAGGAATCCTACGAGCAGTACTTC
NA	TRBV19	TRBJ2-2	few	CASSMDNTGELFF	TGTGCCAGTAGTATGGATAACACCGGGGAGCTGTTTTTT
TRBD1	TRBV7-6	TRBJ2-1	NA	CASSQGDRGYEQFF	TGTGCCAGCAGCCAGGGGGACAGGGGCTATGAGCAGTTCTTC
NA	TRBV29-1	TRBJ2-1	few	CSVEYGRSSYNEQFF	TGCAGCGTTGAATATGGGCGGAGCTCCTACAATGAGCAGTTCTTC
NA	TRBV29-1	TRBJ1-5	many	CSVGGGFNQPQHF	TGCAGCGTCGGGGGGGGCTTCAATCAGCCCCAGCATTTT
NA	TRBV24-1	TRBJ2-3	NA	CATSVGRTDTQYF	TGTGCCACCAGTGTAGGGCGCACAGATACGCAGTATTTT
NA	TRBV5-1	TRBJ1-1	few	CASSLGREDTEAFF	TGCGCCAGCAGCTTGGGACGGGAGGACACTGAAGCTTTCTTT
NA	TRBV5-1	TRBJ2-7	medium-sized	CASSLEIPDEQYF	TGCGCCAGCAGCTTGGAAATACCGGACGAGCAGTACTTC
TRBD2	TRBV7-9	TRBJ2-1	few	CASTPHGRGIYNEQFF	TGTGCCAGCACCCCGCACGGGCGGGGGATCTACAATGAGCAGTTCTTC
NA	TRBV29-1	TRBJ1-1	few	CSATGGEGSGFF	TGCAGCGCCACCGGTGGGGAGGGGAGCGGGTTCTTT
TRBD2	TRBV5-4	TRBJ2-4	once	CASSVSGGALQYF	TGTGCCAGCAGCGTTAGCGGGGGGGCTCTGCAGTACTTC
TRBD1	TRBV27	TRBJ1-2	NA	CASSLRGVYGYTF	TGTGCCAGCAGTCTCAGGGGGGTCTATGGCTACACCTTC
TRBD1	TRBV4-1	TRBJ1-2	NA	CASSQAMDRGIDGYTF	TGCGCCAGCAGCCAAGCTATGGACAGGGGGATCGATGGCTACACCTTC
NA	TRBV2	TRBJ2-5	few	CASSEGWGNPVGKTQYF	TGTGCCAGCAGTGAAGGGTGGGGAAACCCGGTCGGAAAGACCCAGTACTTC
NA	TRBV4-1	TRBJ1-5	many	CASSIPGEDQPQHF	TGCGCCAGCAGCATCCCGGGGGAGGATCAGCCCCAGCATTTT
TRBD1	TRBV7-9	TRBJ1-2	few	CASRATGTNYGYTF	TGTGCCAGCAGGGCGACAGGGACTAACTATGGCTACACCTTC
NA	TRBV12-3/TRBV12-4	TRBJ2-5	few	CASASEETQYF	TGTGCCAGCGCTAGCGAAGAGACCCAGTACTTC
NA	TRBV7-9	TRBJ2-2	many	CASSNVGGELFF	TGTGCCAGCAGCAACGTCGGCGGGGAGCTGTTTTTT
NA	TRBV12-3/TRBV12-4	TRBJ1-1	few	CATSLMNTEAFF	TGTGCCACTTCGTTGATGAACACTGAAGCTTTCTTT
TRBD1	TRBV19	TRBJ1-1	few	CASSLRDRGWVNTEAFF	TGTGCCAGTAGTCTCCGGGACAGGGGATGGGTGAACACTGAAGCTTTCTTT
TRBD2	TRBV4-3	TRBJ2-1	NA	CASSQEGLAGGPNEQFF	TGCGCCAGCAGCCAAGAGGGACTAGCGGGGGGGCCAAATGAGCAGTTCTTC
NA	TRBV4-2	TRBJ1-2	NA	CASSQGDTREGYTF	TGTGCCAGCAGCCAAGGCGACACACGGGAAGGCTACACCTTC
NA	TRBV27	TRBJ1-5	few	CASGSRSRGNQPQHF	TGTGCCAGCGGGTCACGCTCTCGCGGCAATCAGCCCCAGCATTTT
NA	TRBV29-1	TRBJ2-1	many	CSVELVGSNEQFF	TGCAGCGTTGAGTTAGTCGGCTCCAATGAGCAGTTCTTC
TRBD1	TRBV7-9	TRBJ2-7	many	CASSLAPGGPHEQYF	TGTGCCAGCAGCTTAGCCCCAGGGGGCCCCCACGAGCAGTACTTC
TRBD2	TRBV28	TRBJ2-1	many	CASRISSGGLNEQFF	TGTGCCAGCAGGATTTCTAGCGGGGGTCTAAATGAGCAGTTCTTC
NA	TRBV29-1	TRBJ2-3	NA	CSVAIADTDTQYF	TGCAGCGTTGCTATAGCGGATACAGATACGCAGTATTTT
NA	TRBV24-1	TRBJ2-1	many	CATSDFAADEQFF	TGTGCCACCAGTGATTTCGCGGCGGATGAGCAGTTCTTC